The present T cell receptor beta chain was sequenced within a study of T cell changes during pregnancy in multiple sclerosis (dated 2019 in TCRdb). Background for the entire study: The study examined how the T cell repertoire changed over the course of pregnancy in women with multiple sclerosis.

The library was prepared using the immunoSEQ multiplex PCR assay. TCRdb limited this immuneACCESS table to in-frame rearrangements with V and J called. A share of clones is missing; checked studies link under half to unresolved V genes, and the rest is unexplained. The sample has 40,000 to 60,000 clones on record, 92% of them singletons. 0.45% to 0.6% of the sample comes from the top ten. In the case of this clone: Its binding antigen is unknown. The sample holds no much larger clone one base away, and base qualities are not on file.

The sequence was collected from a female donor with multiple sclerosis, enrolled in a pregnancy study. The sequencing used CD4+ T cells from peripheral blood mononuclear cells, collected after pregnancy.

The CDR3 protein sequence reads: CASSQLGGQGGTEAFF. The nucleotide sequence is given as TGTGCCAGCAGCCAACTGGGGGGACAGGGAGGTACTGAAGCTTTCTTT. The sequence joins TRBV7-3 to TRBJ1-1; 9 central nucleotides agree with TRBD1. The CDR3 holds 16 amino acids from the cysteine to the phenylalanine. Here the CDR3 DNA is all that survives: 48 bases in frame from base 1. CDR1 SGHTA and CDR2 FQGTGA are derived from the germline V gene. Ends trimmed: V by 5 bases, J by 5 bases; bases unmatched to a gene: 12. Beyond the CDR3, the reference TRBV7-3 and TRBJ1-1 genes provide the residues; the full variable domain reads: GAGVSQTPSNKVTEKGKYVELRCDPISGHTALYWYRQSLGQGPEFLIYFQGTGAADDSGLPNDRFFAVRPEGSVSTLKIQRTERGDSAVYLCASSQLGGQGGTEAFFGQGTRLTVV.